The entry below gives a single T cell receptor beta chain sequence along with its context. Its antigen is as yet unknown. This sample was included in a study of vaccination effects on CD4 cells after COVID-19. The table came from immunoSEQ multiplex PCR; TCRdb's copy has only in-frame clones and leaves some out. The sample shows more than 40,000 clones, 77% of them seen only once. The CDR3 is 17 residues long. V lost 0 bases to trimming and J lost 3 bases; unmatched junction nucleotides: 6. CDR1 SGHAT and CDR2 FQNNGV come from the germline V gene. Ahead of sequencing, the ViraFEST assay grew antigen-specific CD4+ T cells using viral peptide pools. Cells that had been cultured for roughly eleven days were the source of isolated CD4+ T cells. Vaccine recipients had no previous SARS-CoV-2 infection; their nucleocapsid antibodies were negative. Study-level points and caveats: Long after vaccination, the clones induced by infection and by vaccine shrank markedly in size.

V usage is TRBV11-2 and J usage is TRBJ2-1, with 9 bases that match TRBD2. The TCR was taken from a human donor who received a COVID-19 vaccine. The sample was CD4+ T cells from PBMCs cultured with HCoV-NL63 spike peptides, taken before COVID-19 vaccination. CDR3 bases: TGTGCCAGCAGCTTAGACGGGGCGGGGGGGCTCTACAATGAGCAGTTCTTC. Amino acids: CASSLDGAGGLYNEQFF.